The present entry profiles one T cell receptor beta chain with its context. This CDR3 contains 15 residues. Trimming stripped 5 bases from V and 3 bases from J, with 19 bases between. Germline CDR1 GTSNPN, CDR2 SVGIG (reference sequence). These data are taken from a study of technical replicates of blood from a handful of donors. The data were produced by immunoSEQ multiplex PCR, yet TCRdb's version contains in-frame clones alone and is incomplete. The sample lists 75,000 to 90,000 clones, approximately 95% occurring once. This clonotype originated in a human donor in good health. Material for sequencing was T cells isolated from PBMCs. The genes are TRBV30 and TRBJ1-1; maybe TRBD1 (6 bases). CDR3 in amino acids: CAWDRLVVSDTEAFF. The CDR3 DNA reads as TGTGCCTGGGACAGGTTAGTTGTATCCGACACTGAAGCTTTCTTT.